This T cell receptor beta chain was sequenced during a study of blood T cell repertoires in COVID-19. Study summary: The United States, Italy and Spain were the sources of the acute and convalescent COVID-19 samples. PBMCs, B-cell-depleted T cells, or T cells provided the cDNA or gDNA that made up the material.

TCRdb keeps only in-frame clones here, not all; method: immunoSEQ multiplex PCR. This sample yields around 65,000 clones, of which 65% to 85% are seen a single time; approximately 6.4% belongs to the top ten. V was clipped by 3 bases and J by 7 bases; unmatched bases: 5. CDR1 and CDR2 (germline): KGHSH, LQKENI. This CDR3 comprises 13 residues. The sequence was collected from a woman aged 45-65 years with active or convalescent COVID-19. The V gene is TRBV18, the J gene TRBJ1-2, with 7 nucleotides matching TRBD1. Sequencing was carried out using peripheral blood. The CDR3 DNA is TGTGCCAGCTCACCGAGGGACAGTCTTGGCTACACCTTC. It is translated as CASSPRDSLGYTF.